Included here is one T cell receptor beta chain sequence, with context. Its antigen is still unknown. No qualities accompany the bases; no much larger clone lies one base away. V and J are trimmed by 4 bases and 0 bases, and the gene matches miss 13 bases of the junction. As encoded in the germline V gene, CDR1 is SGHTS while CDR2 is YDEGEE. The CDR3 contains 19 residues, cysteine and phenylalanine counted. The retained sequence is limited to the CDR3, 57 bases, with the frame set at the first base. The method behind the library was PCR. The listed sequencing device is Illumina HiSeq 4000. Bulk TCR libraries were prepared as previously described, using TCR primers listed in Table S5. Purification of total RNA was performed with the Qiagen AllPrep DNA/RNA kit. Before any analysis, reads coming from multiple sequencing runs of the same library were combined into one pool. Per the source publication's procedure: Reads were retained only if an exact TCR constant sequence was present, and the retained reads were trimmed to 150 nt and grouped according to their 12-nt molecular barcodes. Reads inside each barcode group were sub-clustered using a 15% Levenshtein threshold, and a quality-weighted consensus sequence was constructed for each RNA molecule. Non-functional sequences were discarded, and so were lower-count sequences lying one edit away from another sequence. Barcode sub-clusters with fewer than 20% of the maximum read count were removed, based on fitting two negative binomial distributions. TCRdb itself trimmed the public reads at Q25 with fastp, ran MiXCR and retained productive beta chains. A single entry per CDR3 protein holds the most common genes and DNA from its merged rows. Here the V and J calls rest on TCRdb's processing, not on the authors' analysis. This sample lists over 600,000 distinct CDR3 sequences; 15% to 20% were detected once. The top ten clonotypes cover around 0.86% of the sample.

The data are from a study of molecular identifiers for immune sequencing clone quantification (dated by TCRdb to the late 2010s). Broadly, across the study: For a replicate experiment, RNA from roughly 18,000 or 92,000 naive CD8 T cells was divided into five aliquots, of which four were sequenced. CD8 T cells were used in a methods study to benchmark molecular-identifier clustering-based TCR repertoire sequencing (MIDCIRS) and TCR RNA copy counting.

Libraries of naive CD8 T cells were built from about 20,000 to 1,000,000 sorted cells, with 10%, 30% or 50% of the purified RNA used. Naive CD8 T cells, defined as CD8+CD4-CCR7+CD45RA+, were FACS-sorted into RLT Plus buffer on a BD FACSAria II. To test detection sensitivity, Jurkat RNA equivalent to approximately ten TCR copies was spiked into samples of about 18,000-1,000,000 naive CD8 T cells. CD8 T cells were enriched using RosetteSep CD8+ T Cell Enrichment Cocktail and Ficoll-Paque, and the enriched cells then underwent ACK red cell lysis. What the work shows at the level of the full study, not this receptor alone: Highly expanded clone sizes could be underestimated if identical TCR molecules share a barcode. When barcode sub-clustering was left out, chimeric consensus sequences inflated TCR diversity, with chimeras reaching as high as 47%. Naive libraries contained spiked-in Jurkat TCR RNA (10 copies' worth), which is not part of the donor repertoire. Spiked-in Jurkat TCR RNA equal to a single cell's worth was reported to be detectable even within 1,100,000 naive CD8 T cells. Modeling gave roughly 3 recovered TCR RNA copies per cell versus approximately 10 by digital PCR, implying approximately 30% capture efficiency. In CMV-specific effector cells, clones with more than 20 RNA copies accounted for over 99% of molecules, whereas in naive cells such clones accounted for under 1%.

This clonotype was sampled from a human donor in good health. Some libraries in this study had Jurkat cell RNA spiked in. The chain is encoded by TRBV5-8 joined to TRBJ2-2; a stretch of 9 junction bases matches TRBD1. What was sequenced was naive CD8+ T cells from blood, with Jurkat cell RNA spiked in. What the cell subset or site label conveys for this sample: FACS-sorted CD8+CD4-CCR7+CD45RA+ naive T cells. The DNA reads as follows: TGTGCCAGCAGCCACCGGGACAGGGCCATAGATCCGAACACCGGGGAGCTGTTTTTT. This gives the protein CASSHRDRAIDPNTGELFF.